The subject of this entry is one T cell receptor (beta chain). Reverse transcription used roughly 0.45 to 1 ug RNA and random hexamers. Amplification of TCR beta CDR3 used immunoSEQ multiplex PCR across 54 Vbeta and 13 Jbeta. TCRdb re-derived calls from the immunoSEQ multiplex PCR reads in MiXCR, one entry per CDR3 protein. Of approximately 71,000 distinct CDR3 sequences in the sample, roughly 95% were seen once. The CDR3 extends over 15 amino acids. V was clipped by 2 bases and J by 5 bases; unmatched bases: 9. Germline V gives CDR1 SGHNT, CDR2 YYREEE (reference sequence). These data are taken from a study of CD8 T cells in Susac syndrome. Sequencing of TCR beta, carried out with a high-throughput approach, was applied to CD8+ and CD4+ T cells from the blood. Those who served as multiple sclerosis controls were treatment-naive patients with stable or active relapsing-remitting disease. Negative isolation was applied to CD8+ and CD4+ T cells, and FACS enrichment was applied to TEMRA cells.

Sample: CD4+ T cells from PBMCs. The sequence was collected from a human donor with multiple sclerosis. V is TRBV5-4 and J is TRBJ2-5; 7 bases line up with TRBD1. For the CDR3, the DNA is TGTGCCAGCAGCTTCGGGACAGAGAGAGTTGAGACCCAGTACTTC. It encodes CASSFGTERVETQYF.